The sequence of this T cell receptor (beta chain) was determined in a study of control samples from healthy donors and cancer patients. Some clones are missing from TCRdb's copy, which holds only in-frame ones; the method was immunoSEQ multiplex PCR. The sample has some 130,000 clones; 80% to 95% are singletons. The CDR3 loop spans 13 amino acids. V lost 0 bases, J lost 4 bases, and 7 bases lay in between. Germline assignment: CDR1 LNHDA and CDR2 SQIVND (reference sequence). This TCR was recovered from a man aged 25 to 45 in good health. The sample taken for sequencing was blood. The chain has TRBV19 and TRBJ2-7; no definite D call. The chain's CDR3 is CASSIDHLYEQYF. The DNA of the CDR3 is TGTGCCAGTAGTATAGATCACCTTTACGAGCAGTACTTC. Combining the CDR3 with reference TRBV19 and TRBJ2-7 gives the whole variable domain DGGITQSPKYLFRKEGQNVTLSCEQNLNHDAMYWYRQDPGQGLRLIYYSQIVNDFQKGDIAEGYSVSREKKESFPLTVTSAQKNPTAFYLCASSIDHLYEQYFGPGTRLTVT.